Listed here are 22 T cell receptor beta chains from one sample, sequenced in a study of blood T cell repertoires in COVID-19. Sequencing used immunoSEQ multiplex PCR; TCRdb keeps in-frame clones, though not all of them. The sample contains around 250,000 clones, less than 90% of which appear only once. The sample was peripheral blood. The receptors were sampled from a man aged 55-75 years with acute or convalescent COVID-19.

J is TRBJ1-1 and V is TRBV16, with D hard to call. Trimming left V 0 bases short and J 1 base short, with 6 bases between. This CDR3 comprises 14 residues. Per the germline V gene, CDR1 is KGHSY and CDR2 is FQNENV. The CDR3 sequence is CASSQSPRNTEAFF. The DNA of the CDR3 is TGTGCCAGCAGCCAATCCCCCAGGAACACTGAAGCTTTCTTT.

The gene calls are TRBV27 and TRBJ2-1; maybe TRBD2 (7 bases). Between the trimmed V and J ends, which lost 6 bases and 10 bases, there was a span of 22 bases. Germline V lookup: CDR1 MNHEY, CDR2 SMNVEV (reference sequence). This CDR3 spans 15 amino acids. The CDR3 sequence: CASSLGLAGAREQFF. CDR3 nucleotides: TGTGCCAGCAGCTTAGGGCTTGCGGGGGCGCGGGAGCAGTTCTTC.

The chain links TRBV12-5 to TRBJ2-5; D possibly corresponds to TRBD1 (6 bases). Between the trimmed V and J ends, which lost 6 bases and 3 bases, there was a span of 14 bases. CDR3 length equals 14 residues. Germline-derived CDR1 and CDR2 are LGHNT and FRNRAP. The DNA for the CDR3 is TGTGCTAGTGGCTCCGGACAGCTAGAAGAGACCCAGTACTTC. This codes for CASGSGQLEETQYF.

CDR3 bases: TGTGCCAGCAGCCCATCGACAGGGCGGGGCGGGGAGCTGTTTTTT. This translates into CASSPSTGRGGELFF. The V call is TRBV7-3, the J call TRBJ2-2, with D possibly TRBD1 on 7 matching bases. Trimming removed 5 bases at V and 7 bases at J, with 17 bases between. CDR3 length equals 15 residues. Per germline, CDR1 SGHTA and CDR2 FQGTGA.

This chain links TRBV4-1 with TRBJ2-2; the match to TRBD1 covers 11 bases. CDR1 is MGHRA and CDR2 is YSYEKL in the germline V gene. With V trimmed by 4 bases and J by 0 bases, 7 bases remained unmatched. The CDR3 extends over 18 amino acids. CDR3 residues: CASSRTGTGGTNTGELFF. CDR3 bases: TGCGCCAGCAGCCGGACGGGGACAGGGGGGACGAACACCGGGGAGCTGTTTTTT.

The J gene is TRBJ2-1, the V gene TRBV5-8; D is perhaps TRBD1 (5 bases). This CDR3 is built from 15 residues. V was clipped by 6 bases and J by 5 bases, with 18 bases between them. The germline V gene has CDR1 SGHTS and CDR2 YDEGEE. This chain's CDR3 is CASITLGAFDNEQFF. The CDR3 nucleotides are TGTGCCAGCATCACGCTAGGGGCTTTTGACAATGAGCAGTTCTTC.

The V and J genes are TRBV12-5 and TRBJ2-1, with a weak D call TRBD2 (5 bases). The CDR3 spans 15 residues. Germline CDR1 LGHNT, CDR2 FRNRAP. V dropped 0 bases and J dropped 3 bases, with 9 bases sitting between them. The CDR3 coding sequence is TGTGCTAGTGGTTTGGTACGGGGAGACTACAATGAGCAGTTCTTC. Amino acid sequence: CASGLVRGDYNEQFF.

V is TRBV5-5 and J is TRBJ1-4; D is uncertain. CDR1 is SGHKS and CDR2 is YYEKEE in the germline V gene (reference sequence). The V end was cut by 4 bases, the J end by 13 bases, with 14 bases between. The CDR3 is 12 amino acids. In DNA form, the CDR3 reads TGTGCCAGCAGCCGGACCTCAGGAGGACTGTTTTTT. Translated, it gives CASSRTSGGLFF.

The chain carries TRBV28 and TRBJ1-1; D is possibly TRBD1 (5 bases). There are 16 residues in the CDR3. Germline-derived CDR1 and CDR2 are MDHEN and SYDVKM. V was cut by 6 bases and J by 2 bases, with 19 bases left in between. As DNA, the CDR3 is TGTGCCAGCAGCTCCCGGTGGGGGGAGAGAAACACTGAAGCTTTCTTT. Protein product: CASSSRWGERNTEAFF.

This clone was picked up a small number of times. Here the CDR3 DNA reads TGTGCCAGCAGCCCTCAGGGGGTCTCCTACGAGCAGTACTTC. It encodes CASSPQGVSYEQYF. The chain joins TRBV3-1 (or the pseudogene TRBV3-2) to TRBJ2-7; 7 bases are shared with TRBD1. This CDR3 has 14 amino acids. Germline CDR1 reads LGHDT; CDR2 reads YNNKEL (reference sequence). V trimming: 4 bases; J trimming: 0 bases; junction bases outside the gene matches: 3.

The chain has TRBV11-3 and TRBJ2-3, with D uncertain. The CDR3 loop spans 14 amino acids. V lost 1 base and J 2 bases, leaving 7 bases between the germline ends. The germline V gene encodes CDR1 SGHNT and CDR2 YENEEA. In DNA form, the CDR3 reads TGTGCCAGCAGCTTAGGGTTAGACACAGATACGCAGTATTTT. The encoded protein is CASSLGLDTDTQYF.

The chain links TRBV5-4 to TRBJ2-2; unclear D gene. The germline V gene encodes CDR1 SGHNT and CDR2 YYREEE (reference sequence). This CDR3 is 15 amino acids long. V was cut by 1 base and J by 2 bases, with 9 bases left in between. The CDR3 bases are TGTGCCAGCAGCTTGATGCAGGCCAACACCGGGGAGCTGTTTTTT. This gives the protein CASSLMQANTGELFF.

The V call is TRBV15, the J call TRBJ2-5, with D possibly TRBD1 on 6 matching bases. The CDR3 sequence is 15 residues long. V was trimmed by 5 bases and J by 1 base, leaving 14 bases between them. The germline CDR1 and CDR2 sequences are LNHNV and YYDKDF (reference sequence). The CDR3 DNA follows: TGTGCCACCAGCGACGGACAGTCCGCCCAAGAGACCCAGTACTTC. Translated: CATSDGQSAQETQYF.

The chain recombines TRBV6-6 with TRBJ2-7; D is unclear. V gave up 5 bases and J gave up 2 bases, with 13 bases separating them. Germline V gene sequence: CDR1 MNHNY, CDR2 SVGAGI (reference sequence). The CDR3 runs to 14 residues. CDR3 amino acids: CASSTPDTTYEQYF. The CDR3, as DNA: TGTGCCAGCAGTACCCCCGACACCACCTACGAGCAGTACTTC.

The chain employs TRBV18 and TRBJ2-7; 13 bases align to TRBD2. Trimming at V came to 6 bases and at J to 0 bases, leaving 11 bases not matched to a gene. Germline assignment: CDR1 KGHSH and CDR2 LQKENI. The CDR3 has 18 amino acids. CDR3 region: CASSTIFGTSGASYEQYF. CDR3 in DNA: TGTGCCAGCTCCACGATCTTTGGGACTAGCGGGGCCTCCTACGAGCAGTACTTC.

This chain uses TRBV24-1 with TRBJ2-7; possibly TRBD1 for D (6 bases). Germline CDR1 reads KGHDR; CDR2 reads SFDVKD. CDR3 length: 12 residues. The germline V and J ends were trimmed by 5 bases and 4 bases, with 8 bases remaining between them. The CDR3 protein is CATSGGGYEQYF. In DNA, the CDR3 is TGTGCCACCAGTGGAGGGGGTTACGAGCAGTACTTC.

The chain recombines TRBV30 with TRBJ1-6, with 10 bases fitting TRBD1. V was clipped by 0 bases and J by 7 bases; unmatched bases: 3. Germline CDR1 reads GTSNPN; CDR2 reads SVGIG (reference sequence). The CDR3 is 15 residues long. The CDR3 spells CAWSVPGQGNSPLHF. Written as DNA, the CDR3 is TGTGCCTGGAGTGTACCGGGACAGGGGAATTCACCCCTCCACTTT. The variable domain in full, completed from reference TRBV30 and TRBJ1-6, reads SQTIHQWPATLVQPVGSPLSLECTVEGTSNPNLYWYRQAAGRGLQLLFYSVGIGQISSEVPQNLSASRPQDRQFILSSKKLLLSDSGFYLCAWSVPGQGNSPLHFGNGTRLTVT.

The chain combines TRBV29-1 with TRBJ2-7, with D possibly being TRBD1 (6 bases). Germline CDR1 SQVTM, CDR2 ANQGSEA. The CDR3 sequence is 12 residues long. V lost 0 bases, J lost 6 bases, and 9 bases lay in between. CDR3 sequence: CSVEEQGSEQYF. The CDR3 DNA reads TGCAGCGTTGAAGAGCAGGGGTCCGAGCAGTACTTC.

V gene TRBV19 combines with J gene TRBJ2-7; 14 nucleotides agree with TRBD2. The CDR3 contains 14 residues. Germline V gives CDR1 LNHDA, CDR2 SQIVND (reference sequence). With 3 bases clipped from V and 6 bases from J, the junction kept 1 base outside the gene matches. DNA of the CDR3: TGTGCCAGTAGTATGACTAGCGGGAGGGGCGAGCAGTACTTC. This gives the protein CASSMTSGRGEQYF.

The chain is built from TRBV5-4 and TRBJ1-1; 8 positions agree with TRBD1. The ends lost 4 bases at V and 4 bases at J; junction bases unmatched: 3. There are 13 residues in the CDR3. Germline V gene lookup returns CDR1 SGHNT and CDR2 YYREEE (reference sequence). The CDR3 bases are TGTGCCAGCAGCGAGGACAGGGCCACTGAAGCTTTCTTT. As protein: CASSEDRATEAFF.

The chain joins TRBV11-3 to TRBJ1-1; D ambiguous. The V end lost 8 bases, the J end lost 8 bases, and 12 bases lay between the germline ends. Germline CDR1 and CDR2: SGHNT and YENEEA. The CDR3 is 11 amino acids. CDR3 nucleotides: TGTGCCAGCGGCCAGGTGAGAGAAGCTTTCTTT. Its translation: CASGQVREAFF. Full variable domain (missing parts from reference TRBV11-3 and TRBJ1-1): EAGVVQSPRYKIIEKKQPVAFWCNPISGHNTLYWYLQNLGQGPELLIRYENEEAVDDSQLPKDRFSAERLKGVDSTLKIQPAELGDSAVYLCASGQVREAFFGQGTRLTVV.

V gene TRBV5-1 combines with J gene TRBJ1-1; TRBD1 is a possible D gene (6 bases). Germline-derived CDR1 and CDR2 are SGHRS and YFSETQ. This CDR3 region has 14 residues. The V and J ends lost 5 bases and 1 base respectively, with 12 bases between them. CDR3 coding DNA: TGCGCCAGCAGGATTCCGGGACAGAACACTGAAGCTTTCTTT. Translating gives CASRIPGQNTEAFF.